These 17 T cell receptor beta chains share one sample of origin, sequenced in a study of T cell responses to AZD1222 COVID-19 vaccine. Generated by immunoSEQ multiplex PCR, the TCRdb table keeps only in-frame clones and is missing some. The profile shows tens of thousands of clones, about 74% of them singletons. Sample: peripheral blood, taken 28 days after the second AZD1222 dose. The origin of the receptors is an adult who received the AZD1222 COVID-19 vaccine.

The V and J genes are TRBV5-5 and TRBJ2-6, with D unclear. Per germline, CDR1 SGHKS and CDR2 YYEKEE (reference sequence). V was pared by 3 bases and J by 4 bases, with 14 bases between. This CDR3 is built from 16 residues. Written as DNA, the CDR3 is TGTGCCAGCAGCTCCATGTTTTCGCCCGGGGCCAACGTCCTGACTTTC. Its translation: CASSSMFSPGANVLTF.

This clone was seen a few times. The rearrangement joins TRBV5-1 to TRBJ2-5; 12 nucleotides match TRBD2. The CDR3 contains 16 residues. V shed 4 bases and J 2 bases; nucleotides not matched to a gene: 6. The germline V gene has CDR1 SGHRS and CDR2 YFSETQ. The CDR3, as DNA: TGCGCCAGCAGCATCGGGACTAGCGGGCGTCAAGAGACCCAGTACTTC. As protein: CASSIGTSGRQETQYF.

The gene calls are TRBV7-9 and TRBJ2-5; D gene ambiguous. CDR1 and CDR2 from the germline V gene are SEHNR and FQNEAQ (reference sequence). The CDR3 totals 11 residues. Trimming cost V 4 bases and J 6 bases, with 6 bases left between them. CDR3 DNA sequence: TGTGCCAGCAGCTCCTCCCAGACCCAGTACTTC. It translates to CASSSSQTQYF.

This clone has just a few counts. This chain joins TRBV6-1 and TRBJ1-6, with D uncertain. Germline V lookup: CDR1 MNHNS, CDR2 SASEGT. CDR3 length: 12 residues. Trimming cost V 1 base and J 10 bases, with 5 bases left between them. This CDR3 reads CASSEDASPLHF. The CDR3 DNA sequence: TGTGCCAGCAGTGAAGACGCATCACCCCTCCACTTT.

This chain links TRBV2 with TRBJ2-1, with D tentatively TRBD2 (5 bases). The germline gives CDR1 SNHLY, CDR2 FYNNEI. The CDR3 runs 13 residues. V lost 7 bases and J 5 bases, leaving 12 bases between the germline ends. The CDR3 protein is CASTEEVDNEQFF. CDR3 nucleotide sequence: TGTGCCAGCACTGAGGAGGTGGACAATGAGCAGTTCTTC.

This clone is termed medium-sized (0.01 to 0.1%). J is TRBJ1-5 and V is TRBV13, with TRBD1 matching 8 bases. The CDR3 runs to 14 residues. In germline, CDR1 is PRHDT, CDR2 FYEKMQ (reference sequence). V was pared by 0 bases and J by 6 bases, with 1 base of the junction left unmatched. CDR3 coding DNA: TGTGCCAGCAGCTTAGGGACAGGGGTTCAGCCCCAGCATTTT. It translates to CASSLGTGVQPQHF.

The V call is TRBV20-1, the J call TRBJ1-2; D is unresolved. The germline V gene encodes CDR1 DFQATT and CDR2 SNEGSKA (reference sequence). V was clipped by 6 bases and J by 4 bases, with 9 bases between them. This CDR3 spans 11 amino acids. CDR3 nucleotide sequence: TGCAGTGCCCCCCGGGGCTATGGCTACACCTTC. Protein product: CSAPRGYGYTF.

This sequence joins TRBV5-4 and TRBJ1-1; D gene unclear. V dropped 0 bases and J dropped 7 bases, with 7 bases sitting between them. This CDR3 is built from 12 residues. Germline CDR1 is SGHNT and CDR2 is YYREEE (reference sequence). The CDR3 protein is CASSLGLDEAFF. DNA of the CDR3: TGTGCCAGCAGCTTGGGGCTGGATGAAGCTTTCTTT.

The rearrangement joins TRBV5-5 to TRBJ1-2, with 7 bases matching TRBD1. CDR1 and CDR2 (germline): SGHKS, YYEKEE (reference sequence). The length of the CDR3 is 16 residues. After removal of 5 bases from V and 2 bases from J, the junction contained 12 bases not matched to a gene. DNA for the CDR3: TGTGCCAGCAGTAGTAGGGCAGGGGGGACGAACTATGGCTACACCTTC. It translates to CASSSRAGGTNYGYTF.

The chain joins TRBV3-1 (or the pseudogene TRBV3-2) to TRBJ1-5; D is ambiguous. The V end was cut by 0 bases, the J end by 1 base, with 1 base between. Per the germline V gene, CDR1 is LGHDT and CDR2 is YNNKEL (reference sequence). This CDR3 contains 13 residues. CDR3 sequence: CASSQDSNQPQHF. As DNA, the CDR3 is TGTGCCAGCAGCCAAGACAGCAATCAGCCCCAGCATTTT.

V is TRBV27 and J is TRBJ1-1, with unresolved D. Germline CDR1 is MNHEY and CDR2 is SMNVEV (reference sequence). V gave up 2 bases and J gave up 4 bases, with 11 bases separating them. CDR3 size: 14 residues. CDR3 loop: CASSLKRYTTEAFF. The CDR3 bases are TGTGCCAGCAGTTTAAAAAGATACACCACTGAAGCTTTCTTT.

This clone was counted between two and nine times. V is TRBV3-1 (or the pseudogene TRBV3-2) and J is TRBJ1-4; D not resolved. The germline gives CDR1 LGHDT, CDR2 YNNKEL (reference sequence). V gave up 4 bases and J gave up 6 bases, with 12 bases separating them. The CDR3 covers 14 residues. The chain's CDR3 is CASSRRDRDEKLFF. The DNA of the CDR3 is TGTGCCAGCAGCCGTAGGGATAGGGATGAAAAACTGTTTTTT.

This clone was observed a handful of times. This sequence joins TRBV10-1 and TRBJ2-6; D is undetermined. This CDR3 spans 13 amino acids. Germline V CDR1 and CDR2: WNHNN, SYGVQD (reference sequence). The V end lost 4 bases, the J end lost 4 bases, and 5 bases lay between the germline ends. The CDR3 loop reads CASSGPGANVLTF. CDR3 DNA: TGCGCCAGCAGTGGGCCAGGGGCCAACGTCCTGACTTTC.

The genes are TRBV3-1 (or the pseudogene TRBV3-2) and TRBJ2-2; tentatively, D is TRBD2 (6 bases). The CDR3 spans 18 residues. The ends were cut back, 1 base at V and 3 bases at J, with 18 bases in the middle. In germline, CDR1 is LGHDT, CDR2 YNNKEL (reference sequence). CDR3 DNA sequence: TGTGCCAGCAGCCAAGTGGTAATAGCGGCGACCTACACCGGGGAGCTGTTTTTT. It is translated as CASSQVVIAATYTGELFF.

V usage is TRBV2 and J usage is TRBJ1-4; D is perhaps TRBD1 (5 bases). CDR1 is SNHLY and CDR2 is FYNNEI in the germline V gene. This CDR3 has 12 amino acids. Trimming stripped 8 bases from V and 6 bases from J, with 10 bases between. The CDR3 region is CASRGDYEKLFF. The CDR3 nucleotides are TGTGCCAGCCGGGGGGACTATGAAAAACTGTTTTTT.

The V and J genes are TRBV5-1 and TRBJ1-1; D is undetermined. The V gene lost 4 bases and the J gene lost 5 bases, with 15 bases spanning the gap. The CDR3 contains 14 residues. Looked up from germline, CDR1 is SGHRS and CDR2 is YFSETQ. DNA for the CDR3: TGCGCCAGCAGCATCGGAGGTTTGTCTACTGAAGCTTTCTTT. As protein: CASSIGGLSTEAFF.

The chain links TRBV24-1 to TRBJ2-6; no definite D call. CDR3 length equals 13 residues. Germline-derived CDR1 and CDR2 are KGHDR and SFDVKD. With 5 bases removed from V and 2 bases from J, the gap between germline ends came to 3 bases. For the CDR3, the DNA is TGTGCCACCAGTGGCACTGGGGCCAACGTCCTGACTTTC. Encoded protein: CATSGTGANVLTF.